The 24 T cell receptor beta chains below were found in one sample sequenced in a study of blood T cells in healthy people across ages. PCR was performed a second time for about 6 to 11 cycles using a sample-barcoded 5' primer and a J-beta primer mix. Via MiXCR, TCRdb re-called the 5' RACE reads, giving one row per CDR3 protein. The sample carries fewer than 1,000,000 distinct CDR3 sequences, under 45% recorded once. The sequencing input was blood. Receptors were obtained from a man aged 60 to 75 in good health.

For this clonotype: A much larger clone lies a single base off, so this may be a read error. J is TRBJ2-7 and V is TRBV6-6; maybe TRBD2 (5 bases). Germline loops: CDR1 MNHNY, CDR2 SVGAGI (reference sequence). Trimming stripped 10 bases from V and 2 bases from J, with 15 bases between. The CDR3 contains 13 residues. The CDR3 is CATRTDSPYEQYF. CDR3 nucleotides: TGTGCCACCCGGACGGACTCCCCCTACGAGCAGTACTTC.

The genes are TRBV6-1 and TRBJ2-1, with D uncertain. The CDR3 is made up of 13 amino acids. The V end was cut by 6 bases, the J end by 7 bases, with 13 bases between. The germline V gene encodes CDR1 MNHNS and CDR2 SASEGT. This CDR3 reads CASRPIWVNEQFF. The CDR3 bases are TGTGCCAGCAGGCCCATTTGGGTGAATGAGCAGTTCTTC.

This clonotype was detected a few times. This chain uses TRBV6-5 with TRBJ1-5; D unresolved. This CDR3 is 14 amino acids long. V was pared by 6 bases and J by 6 bases, with 15 bases between. Per germline, CDR1 MNHEY and CDR2 SVGAGI. The CDR3 region has the DNA TGTGCCAGCAGCTACGGCGGGTTTGGTCAGCCCCAGCATTTT. Translated: CASSYGGFGQPQHF.

This clonotype was seen only a few times. The chain combines TRBV7-9 with TRBJ2-7, with TRBD1 identical over 7 bases. This CDR3 has 14 residues. Trimming cost V 5 bases and J 6 bases; bases outside gene matches: 10. Germline CDR1 and CDR2: SEHNR and FQNEAQ (reference sequence). The chain's CDR3 is CASSPKGAESEQYF. The DNA of the CDR3 is TGTGCCAGCAGCCCGAAGGGGGCGGAATCCGAGCAGTACTTC.

This chain connects TRBV7-9 to TRBJ2-6; 7 bases are shared with TRBD1. The germline gives CDR1 SEHNR, CDR2 FQNEAQ (reference sequence). The V and J ends lost 4 bases and 4 bases, in that order; junction bases with no gene match: 4. The CDR3 has 15 amino acids. CDR3 coding DNA: TGTGCCAGCAGCTCACAGGGGTTCGGGGCCAACGTCCTGACTTTC. It is translated as CASSSQGFGANVLTF.

This clonotype was recorded a few times. This chain connects TRBV29-1 to TRBJ2-5; D ambiguous. Trimming took off 8 bases at V and 1 base at J, with 17 bases between the two ends. The germline V gene encodes CDR1 SQVTM and CDR2 ANQGSEA. This CDR3 is 14 amino acids long. The CDR3 here is CSSSWGPSQETQYF. The CDR3 nucleotides read TGCAGCTCCTCGTGGGGTCCCAGCCAAGAGACCCAGTACTTC.

The chain combines TRBV6-1 with TRBJ2-1, with D perhaps TRBD2 (5 bases). CDR1 MNHNS and CDR2 SASEGT come from the germline V gene. The CDR3 runs 17 residues. Trimming took 6 bases from V and 7 from J, leaving 25 bases between them. The CDR3 loop is CASRIGLRPSGVNEQFF. The CDR3 nucleotides are TGTGCCAGCAGAATAGGACTCCGCCCGTCGGGCGTGAATGAGCAGTTCTTC.

The chain combines TRBV4-1 with TRBJ1-1; D unclear. The CDR3 loop spans 18 amino acids. V gave up 0 bases and J gave up 3 bases, with 20 bases separating them. Germline V CDR1 and CDR2: MGHRA, YSYEKL. This CDR3 reads CASSQDGLAPTRYTEAFF. CDR3 in DNA: TGCGCCAGCAGCCAAGATGGGTTGGCACCGACGAGGTACACTGAAGCTTTCTTT.

CDR3 residues: CASISGGAYNEQFF. CDR3 coding DNA: TGTGCCAGCATTAGCGGGGGGGCCTACAATGAGCAGTTCTTC. This chain uses TRBV6-2 or TRBV6-3 with TRBJ2-1; 11 positions match TRBD2. The CDR3 is made up of 14 amino acids. The ends lost 7 bases at V and 2 bases at J; junction bases unmatched: 1. Germline V gene data show CDR1 as MNHEY and CDR2 as SVGEGT.

This clonotype was found a few times. The genes are TRBV2 and TRBJ2-3, with a weak D call TRBD1 (6 bases). CDR1 SNHLY and CDR2 FYNNEI come from the germline V gene. This CDR3 has 13 residues. V shed 8 bases and J shed 4 bases, with 13 bases lying between them. CDR3 sequence: CASRITGSDTQYF. CDR3 DNA sequence: TGTGCCAGCCGCATAACAGGGTCAGATACGCAGTATTTT.

V is TRBV4-3 and J is TRBJ2-6; D remains unclear. CDR1 and CDR2 from the germline V gene are LGHNA and YSLEER. The CDR3 consists of 15 residues. Trimming pared 0 bases from V and 2 bases from J, leaving 5 bases between. The CDR3 DNA reads as TGCGCCAGCAGCCAAGAAGACACTGGGGCCAACGTCCTGACTTTC. It translates to CASSQEDTGANVLTF.

This chain joins TRBV27 and TRBJ2-3; D is ambiguous. Germline CDR1 MNHEY, CDR2 SMNVEV (reference sequence). This CDR3 region has 14 residues. Trimming left V 8 bases short and J 2 bases short, with 14 bases between. In DNA form, the CDR3 reads TGTGCCAGCCGCACCGGAGCTGCCACAGATACGCAGTATTTT. Protein sequence: CASRTGAATDTQYF.

This rearrangement joins TRBV6-2 or TRBV6-3 to TRBJ2-1, with TRBD2 matching over 9 bases. CDR1 MNHEY and CDR2 SVGEGT come from the germline V gene. The CDR3 has 16 amino acids. The V gene end was trimmed by 4 bases and the J gene end by 7 bases; junction bases not matched to a gene: 11. CDR3 bases: TGTGCCAGCAGTTTCGATTCGGGACTAGCTATGAATGAGCAGTTCTTC. Its protein product is CASSFDSGLAMNEQFF.

The chain joins TRBV15 to TRBJ2-5; no clear D. The germline CDR1 and CDR2 sequences are LNHNV and YYDKDF (reference sequence). The ends were cut back, 7 bases at V and 5 bases at J, with 17 bases in the middle. CDR3 length: 14 residues. CDR3 sequence (DNA): TGTGCCACCACCACTGCGGACGGTATCGAGACCCAGTACTTC. Amino acid sequence: CATTTADGIETQYF.

The CDR3 DNA sequence: TGTGCCATCAGTGAGTCCTGGTCGCAGAGGGCGTCCACAGATACGCAGTATTTT. Its translation is CAISESWSQRASTDTQYF. This chain uses TRBV10-3 with TRBJ2-3, with D tentatively TRBD2 (5 bases). Germline values: CDR1 ENHRY, CDR2 SYGVKD. The CDR3 length is 18 residues. Trimming left V 0 bases short and J 2 bases short, with 18 bases between.

This clonotype was found many times. A much larger clone is a single base away; this may be a read error. The V and J genes are TRBV3-1 and TRBJ2-5; 7 positions match TRBD1. The trim removed 4 bases at V and 11 bases at J, leaving 10 bases unmatched. The CDR3 sequence is 13 residues long. Germline V lookup: CDR1 LGHDT, CDR2 YNNKEL (reference sequence). The CDR3 here is CASSRDRPGEQYF. The CDR3 nucleotides read TGTGCCAGCAGCCGGGACAGACCAGGGGAGCAGTACTTC.

The V and J genes are TRBV4-1 and TRBJ2-3, with 8 bases lining up with TRBD2. CDR3 length: 17 residues. Germline assignment: CDR1 MGHRA and CDR2 YSYEKL. J lost 8 bases, V lost 2 bases, and 15 bases had no gene match. CDR3 nucleotides: TGCGCCAGCAGCCAAACAACAGCGGGGGAAGCCACGGGTACGCAGTATTTT. Translating gives CASSQTTAGEATGTQYF.

The V call is TRBV9, the J call TRBJ2-5; a possible D gene is TRBD2 (6 bases). Trimming pared 0 bases from V and 3 bases from J, leaving 9 bases between. This CDR3 is built from 14 residues. Per the germline V gene, CDR1 is SGDLS and CDR2 is YYNGEE. CDR3 nucleotide sequence: TGTGCCAGCAGCGTAGATGGGGGGAAAGAGACCCAGTACTTC. It codes for CASSVDGGKETQYF.

The chain recombines TRBV15 with TRBJ1-2; D gene unclear. The CDR3 has 13 amino acids. The germline gives CDR1 LNHNV, CDR2 YYDKDF (reference sequence). V gave up 8 bases and J gave up 2 bases, with 12 bases separating them. The CDR3 DNA is TGTGCCACCGGGTACGGCAGGAACTATGGCTACACCTTC. It specifies CATGYGRNYGYTF. The entire variable domain, with the rest obtained from reference TRBV15 and TRBJ1-2, is as follows: DAMVIQNPRYQVTQFGKPVTLSCSQTLNHNVMYWYQQKSSQAPKLLFHYYDKDFNNEADTPDNFQSRRPNTSFCFLDIRSPGLGDTAMYLCATGYGRNYGYTFGSGTRLTVV.

The rearrangement uses TRBV7-8 and TRBJ2-4; D perhaps matches TRBD2 (6 bases). The CDR3 runs to 13 residues. Germline values: CDR1 SGHVS, CDR2 FQNEAQ. Trimming removed 5 bases at V and 9 bases at J, with 14 bases between. Here the CDR3 DNA reads TGTGCCAGCAGCCTTGGCGGGGAGCCCATTCAGTACTTC. This translates into CASSLGGEPIQYF.

This clonotype turned up a few times. The chain employs TRBV6-5 and TRBJ2-7, with TRBD1 matching over 10 bases. Germline V gene sequence: CDR1 MNHEY, CDR2 SVGAGI. J lost 4 bases, V lost 5 bases, and 8 bases had no gene match. This CDR3 spans 15 amino acids. CDR3 loop: CASSPPGQGWYEQYF. DNA of the CDR3: TGTGCCAGCAGTCCCCCGGGACAGGGGTGGTACGAGCAGTACTTC.

V and J are TRBV7-6 and TRBJ2-3; the match to TRBD2 covers 8 bases. Germline V gives CDR1 SGHVS, CDR2 FNYEAQ. This CDR3 is 16 amino acids long. The trim removed 7 bases at V and 0 bases at J, leaving 9 bases unmatched. In DNA form, the CDR3 reads TGTGCCAGCACCGACCTGGCGGGGGGCAGCACAGATACGCAGTATTTT. Amino acid sequence: CASTDLAGGSTDTQYF.

CDR3: CASSRGISGETQYF. In nucleotides, the CDR3 is TGTGCCAGCAGTAGGGGCATCTCCGGAGAGACCCAGTACTTC. The V and J genes are TRBV6-2 or TRBV6-3 and TRBJ2-5; tentative D call: TRBD1 (5 bases). Deletions cut 5 bases from V and 4 bases from J, with 14 bases between. This CDR3 contains 14 residues. CDR1 MNHEY and CDR2 SVGEGT come from the germline V gene.

The chain carries TRBV30 and TRBJ1-1; 7 nucleotides match TRBD1. The germline V gene has CDR1 GTSNPN and CDR2 SVGIG (reference sequence). The CDR3 is 12 amino acids. Losses at the gene ends were 5 bases for V and 4 bases for J; bases not matched to a gene: 4. CDR3 loop: CAWAGGGTEAFF. The CDR3, as DNA: TGTGCCTGGGCAGGGGGAGGCACTGAAGCTTTCTTT.